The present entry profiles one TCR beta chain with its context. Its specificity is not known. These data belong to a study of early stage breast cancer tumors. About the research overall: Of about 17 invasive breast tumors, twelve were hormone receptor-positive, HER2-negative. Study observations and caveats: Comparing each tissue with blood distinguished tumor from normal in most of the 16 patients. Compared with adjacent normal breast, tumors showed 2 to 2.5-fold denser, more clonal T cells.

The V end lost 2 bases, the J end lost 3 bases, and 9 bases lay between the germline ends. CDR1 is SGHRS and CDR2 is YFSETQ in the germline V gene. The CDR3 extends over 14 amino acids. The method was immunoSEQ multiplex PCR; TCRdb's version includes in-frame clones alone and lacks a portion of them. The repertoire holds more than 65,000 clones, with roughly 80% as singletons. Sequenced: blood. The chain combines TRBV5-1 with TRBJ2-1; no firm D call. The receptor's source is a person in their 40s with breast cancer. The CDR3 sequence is CASSFDWDYNEQFF. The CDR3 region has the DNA TGCGCCAGCAGCTTTGACTGGGACTACAATGAGCAGTTCTTC. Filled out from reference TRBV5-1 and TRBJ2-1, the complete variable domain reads KAGVTQTPRYLIKTRGQQVTLSCSPISGHRSVSWYQQTPGQGLQFLFEYFSETQRNKGNFPGRFSGRQFSNSRSEMNVSTLELGDSALYLCASSFDWDYNEQFFGPGTRLTVL.